This is a list of T cell receptor beta chains from one sample in a study of T cell changes during pregnancy in multiple sclerosis. Measured with immunoSEQ multiplex PCR; TCRdb has only the in-frame clones, and not every one. The profile shows about 59,000 clones, 90% to 95% of them singletons. The input for sequencing was CD8+ T cells from peripheral blood mononuclear cells, taken after pregnancy. The receptor set was obtained from a female donor with multiple sclerosis, enrolled in a pregnancy study. The CDR3 runs from the conserved cysteine through the conserved F or W. The D gene is left open where the match is weak. Rows give clone size only sometimes, using once, few, many, or a class for an expanded clone.

CDR3 DNA: TGTGCCAGCAGTCCCAGACTAGTATCCTACGAGCAGTACTTC; CDR3 protein: CASSPRLVSYEQYF; clone size: few; V gene: TRBV27; D gene: NA; J gene: TRBJ2-7
CDR3 DNA: TGCGCCAGCAGCTTGATAGCGGGAGGCCAAGAGACCCAGTACTTC; CDR3 protein: CASSLIAGGQETQYF; clone size: NA; V gene: TRBV5-1; D gene: TRBD2; J gene: TRBJ2-5
CDR3 DNA: TGCGCCAGCAGCCCCGCGAGCGGGAGGTATTATGAGCAGTTCTTC; CDR3 protein: CASSPASGRYYEQFF; clone size: once; V gene: TRBV4-3; D gene: TRBD2; J gene: TRBJ2-1
CDR3 DNA: TGTGCCAGCAGCGGCCGGGACAGTCTTTCTGGGGGCAATCAGCCCCAGCATTTT; CDR3 protein: CASSGRDSLSGGNQPQHF; clone size: NA; V gene: TRBV7-9; D gene: TRBD1; J gene: TRBJ1-5
CDR3 DNA: TGCGCCAGCAGCCCCCGGGTAGCGGGAGGTCCCGGGGAGCTGTTTTTT; CDR3 protein: CASSPRVAGGPGELFF; clone size: NA; V gene: TRBV4-1; D gene: TRBD2; J gene: TRBJ2-2
CDR3 DNA: TGTGCCAGCAGCCAAGAAAGTCTAGCGGGAGGGGTCTCCGAGCAGTACTTC; CDR3 protein: CASSQESLAGGVSEQYF; clone size: NA; V gene: TRBV4-2; D gene: TRBD2; J gene: TRBJ2-7
CDR3 DNA: TGCGCCAGCAGCTTGGGAGCGGGAGGGATCTACGAGCAGTACTTC; CDR3 protein: CASSLGAGGIYEQYF; clone size: NA; V gene: TRBV5-1; D gene: TRBD2; J gene: TRBJ2-7
CDR3 DNA: TGTGCCAGCAGCATCCCAGGAAATCAGCCCCAGCATTTT; CDR3 protein: CASSIPGNQPQHF; clone size: NA; V gene: TRBV21-1; D gene: NA; J gene: TRBJ1-5
CDR3 DNA: TGTACCAGCAGCCCGTTGGGGGAGGCTGGCTACACCTTC; CDR3 protein: CTSSPLGEAGYTF; clone size: NA; V gene: TRBV7-8; D gene: NA; J gene: TRBJ1-2
CDR3 DNA: TGCGCCAGCAGCCAAGAATTGAGAGGAGGATCCCACGAGCAGTACTTC; CDR3 protein: CASSQELRGGSHEQYF; clone size: once; V gene: TRBV4-3; D gene: NA; J gene: TRBJ2-7
CDR3 DNA: TGCGCCAGCAGCCAAGCGGGAGTCACAGATACGCAGTATTTT; CDR3 protein: CASSQAGVTDTQYF; clone size: NA; V gene: TRBV4-1; D gene: NA; J gene: TRBJ2-3
CDR3 DNA: TGTGCCACCACCCAGGGCTCGAACACTGAAGCTTTCTTT; CDR3 protein: CATTQGSNTEAFF; clone size: NA; V gene: TRBV15; D gene: NA; J gene: TRBJ1-1
CDR3 DNA: TGTGCCTCGGATAGTGGAGGGGGGGATTACGAGCAGTACTTC; CDR3 protein: CASDSGGGDYEQYF; clone size: NA; V gene: TRBV30; D gene: NA; J gene: TRBJ2-7
CDR3 DNA: TGTGCCAGCAGTTTATCGAACGGCGAGCAGTACTTC; CDR3 protein: CASSLSNGEQYF; clone size: NA; V gene: TRBV27; D gene: NA; J gene: TRBJ2-7
CDR3 DNA: TGTGCCAGCAGTGAAGCTATAGCGGGAGCCTACGAGCAGTACTTC; CDR3 protein: CASSEAIAGAYEQYF; clone size: NA; V gene: TRBV6-1; D gene: TRBD2; J gene: TRBJ2-7
CDR3 DNA: TGTGCCAGCAGCTCGCTTGGACTAGCGGGGGATAACGAGCAGTTCTTC; CDR3 protein: CASSSLGLAGDNEQFF; clone size: NA; V gene: TRBV5-4; D gene: TRBD2; J gene: TRBJ2-1
CDR3 DNA: TGCGCCAGCAGCCACACAGGCCTGGGCAATCAGCCCCAGCATTTT; CDR3 protein: CASSHTGLGNQPQHF; clone size: few; V gene: TRBV4-1; D gene: NA; J gene: TRBJ1-5